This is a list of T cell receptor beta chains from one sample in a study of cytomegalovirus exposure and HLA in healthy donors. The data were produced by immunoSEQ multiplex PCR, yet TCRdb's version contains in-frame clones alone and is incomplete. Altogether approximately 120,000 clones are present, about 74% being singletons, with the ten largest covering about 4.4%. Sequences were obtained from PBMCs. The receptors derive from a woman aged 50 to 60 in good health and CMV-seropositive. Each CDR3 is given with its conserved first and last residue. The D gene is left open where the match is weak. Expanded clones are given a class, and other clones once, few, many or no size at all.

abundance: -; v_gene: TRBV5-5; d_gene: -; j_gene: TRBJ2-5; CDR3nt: TGTGCCAGCAGCTTGATTACAGTAGAGACCCAGTACTTC; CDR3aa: CASSLITVETQYF
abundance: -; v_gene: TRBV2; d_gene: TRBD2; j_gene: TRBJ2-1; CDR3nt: TGTGCCAGCAGGGCCCTGGCTAGCGGGGGGGAGCAGTTCTTC; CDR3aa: CASRALASGGEQFF
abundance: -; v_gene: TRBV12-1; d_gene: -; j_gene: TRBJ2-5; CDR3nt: TGTGCCAGCAGCTTTCGGTCACCGGGACTAGCGGGACGCCATTTACAAGAGACCCAGTACTTC; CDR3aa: CASSFRSPGLAGRHLQETQYF
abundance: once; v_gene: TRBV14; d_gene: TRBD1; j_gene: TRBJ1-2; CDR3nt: TGTGCCAGCAGCAACGATCAGGGACAGGGGGCTCTCAGCTATGGCTACACCTTC; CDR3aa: CASSNDQGQGALSYGYTF
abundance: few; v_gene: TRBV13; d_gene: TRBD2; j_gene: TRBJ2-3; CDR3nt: TGTGCCAGCAGCCGCCTGCCCCTAGCGGGGGTGCCAGATACGCAGTATTTT; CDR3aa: CASSRLPLAGVPDTQYF
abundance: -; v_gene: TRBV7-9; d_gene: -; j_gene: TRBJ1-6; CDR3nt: TGTGCATCAGACGGAGGCAATTCACCCCTCCACTTT; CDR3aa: CASDGGNSPLHF
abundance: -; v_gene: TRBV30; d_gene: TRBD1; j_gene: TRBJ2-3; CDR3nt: TGTGCCTGGAGCTTAAAGACACAGGGGACCGGTACGCAGTATTTT; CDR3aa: CAWSLKTQGTGTQYF
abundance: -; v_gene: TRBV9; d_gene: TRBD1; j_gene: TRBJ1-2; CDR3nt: TGTGCCAGCAGCTCTGAAGGGGGCAACTATGGCTACACCTTC; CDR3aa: CASSSEGGNYGYTF
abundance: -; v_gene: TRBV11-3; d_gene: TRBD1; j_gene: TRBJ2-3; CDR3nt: TGCGCCAGCAGCTCCGGGACAGGAGGTTTCTATACGCAGTATTTT; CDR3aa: CASSSGTGGFYTQYF
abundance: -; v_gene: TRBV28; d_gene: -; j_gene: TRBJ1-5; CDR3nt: TGTGCCAGCAGTTCCACCCCCGGTTTGAGCAATCAGCCCCAGCATTTT; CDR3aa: CASSSTPGLSNQPQHF
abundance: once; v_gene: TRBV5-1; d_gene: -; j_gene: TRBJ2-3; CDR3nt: TGCGCCAGCAGCCCGGACAGTACTAGCACAGATACGCAGTATTTT; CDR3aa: CASSPDSTSTDTQYF
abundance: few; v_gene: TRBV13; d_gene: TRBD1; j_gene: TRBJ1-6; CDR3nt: TGTGCCAGCAGCTTAAGACAGGGTGGGACCTATAATTCACCCCTCCACTTT; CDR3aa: CASSLRQGGTYNSPLHF
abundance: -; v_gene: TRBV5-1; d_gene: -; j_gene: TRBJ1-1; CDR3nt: TGCGCCAGCAGGCCAAGGGAGGGGGTGAACACTGAAGCTTTCTTT; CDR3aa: CASRPREGVNTEAFF
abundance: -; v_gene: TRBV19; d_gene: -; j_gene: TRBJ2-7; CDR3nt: TGTGCCAGTAGTACTTCACGGGGGAACTCCTACGAGCAGTACTTC; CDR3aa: CASSTSRGNSYEQYF
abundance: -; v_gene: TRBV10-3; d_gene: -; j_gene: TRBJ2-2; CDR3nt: TGTGCCACCGGGACTGGAGGGACCGGGGAGCTGTTTTTT; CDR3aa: CATGTGGTGELFF
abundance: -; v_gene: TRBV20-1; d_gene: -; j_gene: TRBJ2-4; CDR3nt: TGCAGTGCCGACATTACGGGAATTCAGTACTTC; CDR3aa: CSADITGIQYF
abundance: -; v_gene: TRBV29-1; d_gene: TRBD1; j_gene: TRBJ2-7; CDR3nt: TGCAGCGTTGGTATTCAAGGACAGGCCTACGAGCAGTACTTC; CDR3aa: CSVGIQGQAYEQYF
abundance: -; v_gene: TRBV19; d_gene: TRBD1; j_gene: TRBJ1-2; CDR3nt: TGTGCCAGTAGTGGACAGGTAGTTAACTATGGCTACACCTTC; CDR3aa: CASSGQVVNYGYTF
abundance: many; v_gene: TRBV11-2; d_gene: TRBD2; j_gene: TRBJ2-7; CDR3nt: TGTGCCAGCAGCTCACTAGCGGGGGGCCCCAGCTCCTACGAGCAGTACTTC; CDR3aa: CASSSLAGGPSSYEQYF
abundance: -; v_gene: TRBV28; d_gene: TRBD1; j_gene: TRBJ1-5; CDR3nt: TGTGCCAGCAGTCACCTTTATGGACAGGGCGGACAGCCCCAGCATTTT; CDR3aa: CASSHLYGQGGQPQHF
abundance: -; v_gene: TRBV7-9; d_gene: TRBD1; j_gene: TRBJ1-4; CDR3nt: TGTTCCAGCAGGACAGGGGGGGAAAAACTGTTTTTT; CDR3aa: CSSRTGGEKLFF
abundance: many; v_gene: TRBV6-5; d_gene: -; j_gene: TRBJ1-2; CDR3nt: TGTGCCAGTGGACAGTTTAACTATGGCTACACCTTC; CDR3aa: CASGQFNYGYTF
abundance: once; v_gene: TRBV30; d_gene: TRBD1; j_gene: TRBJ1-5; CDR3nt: TGTGCCTGGAGTGCCGGACAGGGCTATCAGCCCCAGCATTTT; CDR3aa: CAWSAGQGYQPQHF
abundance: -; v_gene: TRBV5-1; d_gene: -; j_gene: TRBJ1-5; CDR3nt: TGCGCCAGCAGCCCCGAGGGGGTTAATCAGCCCCAGCATTTT; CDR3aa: CASSPEGVNQPQHF